The 27 T cell receptor beta chains presented below share a single source sample, sequenced in a study of blood T cells in healthy people across ages. The authors ran a second PCR of roughly 6 to 12 cycles using a sample-barcoded 5' primer and a J-beta primer mix. TCRdb re-derived calls from the 5' RACE reads in MiXCR, one entry per CDR3 protein. The sample holds roughly 1,300,000 distinct CDR3 sequences, 55% to 75% seen once. Sequencing used blood. The receptors derive from a man younger than 30 in good health.

The rearrangement uses TRBV29-1 and TRBJ2-7, with TRBD1 matching over 8 bases. The J call may be in error: the DNA end matches TRBJ2-5 better. Germline V gene lookup returns CDR1 SQVTM and CDR2 ANQGSEA. This CDR3 contains 14 residues. CDR3 bases: TGCAGCGTTGAAGATCGAACAGGGGGGGAGACCCAGTACTTC. Protein: CSVEDRTGGETQYF.

This clonotype was picked up many times. The chain joins TRBV5-5 to TRBJ1-1, with D perhaps TRBD1 (5 bases). Trimming took 2 bases from V and 5 from J, leaving 10 bases between them. CDR1 SGHKS and CDR2 YYEKEE come from the germline V gene (reference sequence). The CDR3 runs to 13 residues. The CDR3 DNA is TGTGCCAGCAGCTTAGGGGTGGGAACTGAAGCTTTCTTT. Translating gives CASSLGVGTEAFF.

The rearrangement joins TRBV20-1 to TRBJ1-2, with 9 bases that match TRBD1. With V trimmed by 6 bases and J by 5 bases, 10 bases remained unmatched. Germline V lookup: CDR1 DFQATT, CDR2 SNEGSKA (reference sequence). This CDR3 contains 14 residues. CDR3 residues: CSAKGDRDFYGYTF. The CDR3 nucleotides read TGCAGTGCGAAAGGGGACAGGGATTTTTATGGCTACACCTTC.

Concerning this clonotype itself: One end of the junction varies from germline; a read error may be responsible. The chain recombines TRBV6-5 with TRBJ2-1; no reliable D call. Germline V gene sequence: CDR1 MNHEY, CDR2 SVGAGI. This CDR3 is built from 13 residues. The chain's CDR3 is CASGYSIKTEQFF. The CDR3 nucleotides read TGTGCCAGCGGTTACTCGATTAAGACCGAGCAGTTCTTC.

The gene calls are TRBV5-1 and TRBJ2-7; D remains unclear. The CDR3 has 13 amino acids. Looked up from germline, CDR1 is SGHRS and CDR2 is YFSETQ. Deletions cut 0 bases from V and 7 bases from J, with 11 bases between. CDR3 bases: TGCGCCAGCAGCTTGGAGGAAGTATGGGAGCAGTACTTC. Residues: CASSLEEVWEQYF. The variable domain in full, with the rest retrieved from reference TRBV5-1 and TRBJ2-7, is KAGVTQTPRYLIKTRGQQVTLSCSPISGHRSVSWYQQTPGQGLQFLFEYFSETQRNKGNFPGRFSGRQFSNSRSEMNVSTLELGDSALYLCASSLEEVWEQYFGPGTRLTVT.

The V gene is TRBV20-1, the J gene TRBJ1-2; D gene uncertain. In germline, CDR1 is DFQATT, CDR2 SNEGSKA (reference sequence). The CDR3 consists of 12 residues. Trimming pared 3 bases from V and 3 bases from J, leaving 8 bases between. This CDR3 is CSASSTYYGYTF. The CDR3 DNA reads TGCAGTGCTAGTTCCACGTACTATGGCTACACCTTC.

V is TRBV7-2 and J is TRBJ2-3; TRBD1 matches 9 bases. The CDR3 extends over 15 amino acids. The germline gives CDR1 SGHTA, CDR2 FQGNSA. V lost 4 bases and J lost 3; bases outside the gene matches: 5. CDR3 region: CASSSDRGLTDTQYF. CDR3 nucleotide sequence: TGTGCCAGCAGCTCGGACAGGGGTTTGACAGATACGCAGTATTTT.

The genes are TRBV4-1 and TRBJ2-5; D tentatively fits TRBD1 or TRBD2 (5 bases each). V was cut by 4 bases and J by 1 base, with 13 bases left in between. The germline V gene has CDR1 MGHRA and CDR2 YSYEKL. This CDR3 is 15 amino acids long. Here the CDR3 reads CASSPPGRRQETQYF. In DNA, the CDR3 is TGCGCCAGCAGCCCCCCGGGACGGCGCCAAGAGACCCAGTACTTC.

V gene TRBV28 combines with J gene TRBJ2-7, with D perhaps matching TRBD2 (6 bases). Germline V gene data show CDR1 as MDHEN and CDR2 as SYDVKM. The CDR3 sequence is 14 residues long. V lost 8 bases, J lost 7 bases, and 21 bases lay in between. The CDR3 here is CASSNPGDHNEQYF. CDR3 nucleotide sequence: TGTGCCAGCTCAAACCCGGGGGACCACAATGAGCAGTACTTC.

In this sample, this clonotype turned up a few times. The chain links TRBV6-5 to TRBJ2-5; 7 nucleotides agree with TRBD1. CDR3 length: 14 amino acids. V trimming: 4 bases; J trimming: 1 base; junction bases outside the gene matches: 3. CDR1 is MNHEY, CDR2 SVGAGI, per germline. DNA for the CDR3: TGTGCCAGCAGTTCCTACAGGGGCCAAGAGACCCAGTACTTC. Translation: CASSSYRGQETQYF.

The genes are TRBV3-1 and TRBJ1-5; no firm D call. The CDR3 extends over 14 amino acids. V lost 6 bases, J lost 5 bases, and 14 bases lay in between. The germline V gene encodes CDR1 LGHDT and CDR2 YNNKEL (reference sequence). Here the CDR3 reads CASRRGREDQPQHF. For the CDR3, the DNA is TGTGCCAGCAGACGCGGGAGGGAAGATCAGCCCCAGCATTTT. The variable domain in full, with the rest retrieved from reference TRBV3-1 and TRBJ1-5, is DTAVSQTPKYLVTQMGNDKSIKCEQNLGHDTMYWYKQDSKKFLKIMFSYNNKELIINETVPNRFSPKSPDKAHLNLHINSLELGDSAVYFCASRRGREDQPQHFGDGTRLSIL.

The chain joins TRBV24-1 to TRBJ2-3, with a weak D call TRBD2 (5 bases). The V gene lost 5 bases and the J gene lost 4 bases, with 12 bases spanning the gap. The CDR3 is made up of 14 amino acids. The germline V gene encodes CDR1 KGHDR and CDR2 SFDVKD. In nucleotides, the CDR3 is TGTGCCACCAGTGCGAGGGAACTGGCAGATACGCAGTATTTT. This translates into CATSARELADTQYF.

This clonotype has just a few counts. CDR3 sequence (DNA): TGTGCCAGCAGCGCCATACAGGGGGTTCCGTACTTC. Encoded protein: CASSAIQGVPYF. V and J are TRBV11-2 and TRBJ2-4; TRBD1 matches at 8 bases. Trimming at V came to 5 bases and at J to 15 bases, leaving 9 bases not matched to a gene. The germline V gene has CDR1 SGHAT and CDR2 FQNNGV. The CDR3 runs to 12 residues.

The gene calls are TRBV5-1 and TRBJ1-2; the D is unclear. This CDR3 has 14 amino acids. Germline V gives CDR1 SGHRS, CDR2 YFSETQ. The ends were cut back, 3 bases at V and 6 bases at J, with 15 bases in the middle. The CDR3 protein is CASSSVYDKHGYTF. CDR3 DNA sequence: TGCGCCAGCAGCTCTGTTTACGACAAACATGGCTACACCTTC. The full variable domain, completed using reference TRBV5-1 and TRBJ1-2, is KAGVTQTPRYLIKTRGQQVTLSCSPISGHRSVSWYQQTPGQGLQFLFEYFSETQRNKGNFPGRFSGRQFSNSRSEMNVSTLELGDSALYLCASSSVYDKHGYTFGSGTRLTVV.

The count of this clonotype is one. The V call is TRBV6-2 or TRBV6-3, the J call TRBJ2-5; D might be TRBD1 (7 bases). The CDR3 runs to 18 residues. V was cut by 4 bases and J by 3 bases, with 24 bases left in between. The germline CDR1 and CDR2 sequences are MNHEY and SVGEGT. CDR3 sequence reads: CASSSLTLQGRWEETQYF. The CDR3 bases are TGTGCCAGCAGTTCTCTGACGTTACAGGGGAGGTGGGAAGAGACCCAGTACTTC.

V is TRBV27 and J is TRBJ1-2, with D uncertain. Germline-derived CDR1 and CDR2 are MNHEY and SMNVEV (reference sequence). The CDR3 is made up of 14 amino acids. The V gene lost 0 bases and the J gene lost 4 bases, with 9 bases spanning the gap. This CDR3 is CASSLSDGGYGYTF. The CDR3 nucleotides read TGTGCCAGCAGTTTATCGGACGGAGGCTATGGCTACACCTTC.

The table lists this clonotype with a few counts. CDR3 in amino acids: CSARAFVGTGTYNEQFF. The CDR3, as DNA: TGCAGTGCTAGAGCCTTCGTAGGGACAGGGACCTACAATGAGCAGTTCTTC. The V and J genes are TRBV20-1 and TRBJ2-1; 9 bases are a match to TRBD1. Germline V gives CDR1 DFQATT, CDR2 SNEGSKA (reference sequence). CDR3 length: 17 amino acids. Germline trimming cut 1 base from V and 2 bases from J; bases unmatched to any gene: 9.

The V call is TRBV13, the J call TRBJ2-7; D not certain. Deletions cut 5 bases from V and 2 bases from J, with 13 bases between. CDR3 length: 14 amino acids. From germline, CDR1 is PRHDT and CDR2 FYEKMQ (reference sequence). Here the CDR3 reads CASSKTESPYEQYF. DNA of the CDR3: TGTGCCAGCAGCAAGACCGAGTCCCCCTACGAGCAGTACTTC.

This clonotype was observed a handful of times. This chain uses TRBV7-2 with TRBJ2-3, with 10 bases matching TRBD2. Germline V lookup: CDR1 SGHTA, CDR2 FQGNSA. Trimming at V came to 6 bases and at J to 5 bases, leaving 11 bases not matched to a gene. The CDR3 spans 16 residues. The CDR3: CASSLGSGGVGDTQYF. The CDR3 DNA is TGTGCCAGCAGTCTTGGGAGCGGGGGGGTCGGAGATACGCAGTATTTT.

The chain joins TRBV12-3 or TRBV12-4 to TRBJ2-5; TRBD1 is a possible D gene (6 bases). The V gene lost 3 bases and the J gene lost 4 bases, with 12 bases spanning the gap. This CDR3 region has 14 residues. The CDR3 sequence is CASSFWTDRETQYF. The CDR3 DNA reads TGTGCCAGCAGTTTTTGGACAGACAGAGAGACCCAGTACTTC.

This clonotype has just a few counts. This chain connects TRBV18 to TRBJ1-1; D not certain. The V gene's germline CDR1 is KGHSH and CDR2 LQKENI. V dropped 3 bases and J dropped 0 bases, with 5 bases sitting between them. The CDR3 spans 13 residues. The CDR3 sequence is CASSPSVNTEAFF. The CDR3 bases are TGTGCCAGCTCACCTAGTGTGAACACTGAAGCTTTCTTT.

This clonotype was seen a few times. The chain recombines TRBV6-1 with TRBJ2-7; D unclear. The CDR3 spans 12 residues. Germline V lookup: CDR1 MNHNS, CDR2 SASEGT. V was shortened by 0 bases and J by 2 bases, with 2 bases between the two germline ends. CDR3 bases: TGTGCCAGCAGTGAAGCGCCCTACGAGCAGTACTTC. Protein product: CASSEAPYEQYF.

The chain recombines TRBV7-2 with TRBJ1-2; 9 bases map to TRBD1. V dropped 6 bases and J dropped 4; count of bases not matched to a gene: 12. Germline V gives CDR1 SGHTA, CDR2 FQGNSA. The CDR3 loop spans 16 amino acids. CDR3 protein: CASSRDRELQRYGYTF. The CDR3 coding sequence is TGTGCCAGCAGTCGGGACAGGGAATTACAACGCTATGGCTACACCTTC.

The chain employs TRBV6-1 and TRBJ1-2; TRBD1 matches at 7 bases. V lost 4 bases and J lost 7; bases outside the gene matches: 9. Germline V lookup: CDR1 MNHNS, CDR2 SASEGT. The CDR3 is 14 amino acids. CDR3 sequence: CASSALTGEGGYTF. The DNA of the CDR3 is TGTGCCAGCAGTGCGCTAACAGGGGAGGGTGGCTACACCTTC.

The chain carries TRBV20-1 and TRBJ2-4; D is uncertain. The ends were cut back, 6 bases at V and 3 bases at J, with 21 bases in the middle. The CDR3 runs 16 residues. Looked up from germline, CDR1 is DFQATT and CDR2 is SNEGSKA (reference sequence). CDR3 loop: CSAASAISGDKNIQYF. For the CDR3, the DNA is TGCAGTGCCGCCTCCGCCATTTCTGGTGACAAAAACATTCAGTACTTC.

The rearrangement links TRBV7-2 to TRBJ2-3; D call uncertain. Per germline, CDR1 SGHTA and CDR2 FQGNSA. The V gene lost 0 bases and the J gene lost 2 bases, with 12 bases spanning the gap. The CDR3 length is 16 residues. CDR3 region: CASSLAALHYTDTQYF. The CDR3 DNA follows: TGTGCCAGCAGCTTAGCGGCCCTTCACTACACAGATACGCAGTATTTT.

The chain has TRBV6-5 and TRBJ1-2; 7 bases are shared with TRBD1. The trim removed 1 base at V and 4 bases at J, leaving 6 bases unmatched. The CDR3 spans 15 residues. The germline CDR1 and CDR2 sequences are MNHEY and SVGAGI. This CDR3 is CASSYFQGGTYGYTF. The DNA of the CDR3 is TGTGCCAGCAGTTACTTTCAGGGGGGGACCTATGGCTACACCTTC.